The clone carrying this T cell receptor beta chain has at least ten counts. The antigen remains undetermined. The germline gives CDR1 MNHEY, CDR2 SMNVEV (reference sequence). The length of the CDR3 is 14 residues. The germline V and J ends were trimmed by 3 bases and 5 bases, with 13 bases remaining between them. This sample is part of a study of T cells in Graves' hyperthyroidism and ophthalmopathy. Study background: Peripheral blood draws took place at initial diagnosis, ahead of any treatment. General study points: The model made its ophthalmopathy prediction, and onset followed a median about 6 months later.

Researchers took RNA transcripts and amplified the TCR beta CDR3 regions from them. The TCR CDR3 was amplified in a first-round RT-PCR using the HTBI primer set. MiXCR, applied by TCRdb to the multiplex PCR reads, yields one record per CDR3 protein. Here the sample spans approximately 530,000 distinct CDR3 sequences, about a sixth being singletons. Patients aged 18 to 65 with hyperthyroidism were newly diagnosed, with duration under 2 months. The chain combines TRBV27 with TRBJ1-2; the D is unclear. The receptor comes from a woman between 18 and 29 years old with Graves' hyperthyroidism. Sequenced sample: blood. The CDR3 here is CASSFGMGIYGYTF. In DNA form, the CDR3 reads TGTGCCAGCAGTTTCGGGATGGGGATTTATGGCTACACCTTC.